This TCR beta chain came from a study of T cell changes during pregnancy in multiple sclerosis. Profiling relied on immunoSEQ multiplex PCR, and the TCRdb table lists in-frame clones only, not all of them. This table has around 62,000 clones, over 80% appearing once. The CDR3 runs to 16 residues. Germline assignment: CDR1 SGHVS and CDR2 FNYEAQ. V dropped 7 bases and J dropped 4; count of bases not matched to a gene: 13. Here the sequenced sample was CD4+ T cells from peripheral blood mononuclear cells, taken in the first trimester of pregnancy. The receptor's source is a female donor with multiple sclerosis, enrolled in a pregnancy study. The chain uses TRBV7-6 and TRBJ2-5; TRBD2 matches 9 bases. This CDR3 reads CASNMGAGGLGETQYF. The CDR3 DNA reads TGTGCCAGCAACATGGGTGCGGGGGGGCTGGGAGAGACCCAGTACTTC.